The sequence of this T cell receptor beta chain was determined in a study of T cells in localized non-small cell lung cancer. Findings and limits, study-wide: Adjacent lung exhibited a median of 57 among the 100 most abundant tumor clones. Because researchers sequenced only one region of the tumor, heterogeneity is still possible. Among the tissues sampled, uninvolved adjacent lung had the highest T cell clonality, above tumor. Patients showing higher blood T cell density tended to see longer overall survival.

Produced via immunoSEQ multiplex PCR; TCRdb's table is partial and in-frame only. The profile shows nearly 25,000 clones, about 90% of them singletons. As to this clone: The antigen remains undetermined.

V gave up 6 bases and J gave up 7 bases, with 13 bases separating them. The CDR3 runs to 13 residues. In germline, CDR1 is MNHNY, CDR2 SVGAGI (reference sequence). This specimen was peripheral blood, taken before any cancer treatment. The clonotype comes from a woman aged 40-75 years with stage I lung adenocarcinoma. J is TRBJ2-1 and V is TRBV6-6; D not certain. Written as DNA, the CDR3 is TGTGCCAGCAGCGGGCCAAAGGCGAATGAGCAGTTCTTC. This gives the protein CASSGPKANEQFF.